The clone carrying this TCR beta chain has a single count. As originally analysed: Nucleated cell counts were estimated from reference gene primer amplification. Profiled with immunoSEQ multiplex PCR; TCRdb holds only in-frame clones, not every one. That table is the source of V, J and clone size, and D and trimming were worked out from the DNA. The table has some 130,000 clones, around 84% seen once. The data originate from a study of blood T cell repertoires in COVID-19. About the research overall: The analysed material was cDNA or gDNA that came from T cells, B-cell-depleted T cells, or PBMCs.

From germline, CDR1 is LNHDA and CDR2 SQIVND (reference sequence). Losses at the gene ends were 2 bases for V and 8 bases for J; bases not matched to a gene: 4. There are 14 residues in the CDR3. The V and J genes are TRBV19 and TRBJ2-1, with 9 bases that match TRBD1. This clonotype originated in a man aged 35 to 55 with acute COVID-19. Material: PBMCs or T cells enriched from blood (not recorded which). CDR3 nucleotides: TGTGCCAGTAGTATAAACAGGGGGCGGGATGAGCAGTTCTTC. Translation gives CASSINRGRDEQFF.